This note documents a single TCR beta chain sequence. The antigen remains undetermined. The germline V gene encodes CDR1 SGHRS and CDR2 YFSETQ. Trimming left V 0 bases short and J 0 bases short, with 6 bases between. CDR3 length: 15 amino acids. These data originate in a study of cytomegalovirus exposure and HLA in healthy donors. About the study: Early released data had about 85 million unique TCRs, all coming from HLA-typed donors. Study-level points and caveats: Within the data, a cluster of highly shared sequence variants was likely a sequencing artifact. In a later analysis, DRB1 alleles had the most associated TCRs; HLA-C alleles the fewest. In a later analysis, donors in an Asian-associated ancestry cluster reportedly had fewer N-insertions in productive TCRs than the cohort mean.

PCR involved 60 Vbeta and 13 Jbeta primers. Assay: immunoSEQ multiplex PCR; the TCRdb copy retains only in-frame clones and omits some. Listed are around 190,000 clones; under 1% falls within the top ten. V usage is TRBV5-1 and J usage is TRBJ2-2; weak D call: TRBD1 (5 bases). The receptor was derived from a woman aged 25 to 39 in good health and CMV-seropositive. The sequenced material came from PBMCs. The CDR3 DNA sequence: TGCGCCAGCAGCTTGGGACAGCCGAACACCGGGGAGCTGTTTTTT. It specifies CASSLGQPNTGELFF.